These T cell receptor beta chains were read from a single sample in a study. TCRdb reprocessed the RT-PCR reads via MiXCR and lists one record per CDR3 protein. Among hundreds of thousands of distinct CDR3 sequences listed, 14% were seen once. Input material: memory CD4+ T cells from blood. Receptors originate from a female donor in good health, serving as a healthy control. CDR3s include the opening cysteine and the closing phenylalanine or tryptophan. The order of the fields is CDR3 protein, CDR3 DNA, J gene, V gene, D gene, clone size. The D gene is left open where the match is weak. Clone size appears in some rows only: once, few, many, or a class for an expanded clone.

CDR3aa: CASSWTGGKIHYEQYF
CDR3nt: TGTGCCAGCAGCTGGACAGGGGGCAAAATCCACTACGAGCAGTACTTC
j_gene: TRBJ2-7
v_gene: TRBV5-5
d_gene: TRBD1
abundance: few

CDR3aa: CASSYASGGARETQYF
CDR3nt: TGTGCCAGCAGTTACGCTAGCGGGGGGGCCCGGGAGACCCAGTACTTC
j_gene: TRBJ2-5
v_gene: TRBV6-6
d_gene: TRBD2
abundance: few

CDR3aa: CASSPSSGADTQYF
CDR3nt: TGTGCCAGCAGCCCCAGTAGCGGTGCAGATACGCAGTATTTT
j_gene: TRBJ2-3
v_gene: TRBV9
d_gene: NA
abundance: NA

CDR3aa: CASSSYLRDRAGSPLHF
CDR3nt: TGTGCCAGCAGTTCCTACTTGAGGGACAGGGCCGGTTCACCCCTCCACTTT
j_gene: TRBJ1-6
v_gene: TRBV27
d_gene: TRBD1
abundance: few

CDR3aa: CASSISGSSYEQYF
CDR3nt: TGTGCCAGCAGTATTAGCGGGAGTTCCTACGAGCAGTACTTC
j_gene: TRBJ2-7
v_gene: TRBV7-2
d_gene: TRBD2
abundance: many

CDR3aa: CASLLDFVLGEGIQYNEQFF
CDR3nt: TGTGCCAGCCTCTTAGATTTCGTTCTCGGGGAGGGCATTCAGTACAATGAGCAGTTCTTC
j_gene: TRBJ2-1
v_gene: TRBV11-2
d_gene: TRBD2
abundance: NA

CDR3aa: CASSAVASGGTQYF
CDR3nt: TGTGCCAGCAGTGCTGTGGCGTCAGGGGGTACGCAGTATTTT
j_gene: TRBJ2-3
v_gene: TRBV6-4
d_gene: TRBD1
abundance: NA

CDR3aa: CASSVGTGGRNTGELFF
CDR3nt: TGCGCCAGCAGCGTTGGGACAGGGGGCCGGAACACCGGGGAGCTGTTTTTT
j_gene: TRBJ2-2
v_gene: TRBV5-1
d_gene: TRBD1
abundance: many

CDR3aa: CASSRNLAGVGDTQYF
CDR3nt: TGTGCCAGCAGCCGGAATTTAGCGGGAGTTGGAGATACGCAGTATTTT
j_gene: TRBJ2-3
v_gene: TRBV3-1
d_gene: TRBD2
abundance: NA

CDR3aa: CASSLNEWARSSVLTDTQYF
CDR3nt: TGTGCCAGCAGCCTAAACGAATGGGCAAGGTCTAGCGTTCTCACAGATACGCAGTATTTT
j_gene: TRBJ2-3
v_gene: TRBV7-9
d_gene: NA
abundance: many